These 24 T cell receptor beta chains were sequenced from one sample in a study of shared clonotypes between healthy human individuals. The data were produced by immunoSEQ multiplex PCR, yet TCRdb's version contains in-frame clones alone and is incomplete. The table shows roughly 2,500,000 clones, with 93% occurring only once. The sample consisted of naive CD4+ T cells from PBMCs. Subset in this sample: CD45RA+ positively selected. Receptors were obtained from a man aged 18 to 30 in good health. Some clones in this sample may be carry-over from other donors' samples.

This chain connects TRBV28 to TRBJ2-7; D is possibly TRBD2 (6 bases). The CDR3 has 18 residues. The germline CDR1 and CDR2 sequences are MDHEN and SYDVKM. Trimming stripped 2 bases from V and 5 bases from J, with 25 bases between. The CDR3, as DNA: TGTGCCAGCAGTTTAAGGGACTTCTATGGGCCCGGTGAAAACGAGCAGTACTTC. As protein: CASSLRDFYGPGENEQYF.

V usage is TRBV11-2 and J usage is TRBJ2-7; D tentatively reads TRBD1 or TRBD2 (6 bases each). Germline assignment: CDR1 SGHAT and CDR2 FQNNGV. The length of the CDR3 is 14 residues. Trimming took 1 base from V and 6 from J, leaving 13 bases between them. CDR3: CASSLGRETGEQYF. The CDR3 DNA reads TGTGCCAGCAGCTTAGGTCGGGAGACAGGCGAGCAGTACTTC.

V gene TRBV4-1 combines with J gene TRBJ2-4; a possible D gene is TRBD2 (6 bases). V was clipped by 1 base and J by 0 bases, with 13 bases between them. The CDR3 has 17 residues. Germline V gene data show CDR1 as MGHRA and CDR2 as YSYEKL. The CDR3 spells CASSQVGRGLAKNIQYF. CDR3 DNA: TGCGCCAGCAGCCAAGTAGGGCGGGGACTAGCCAAAAACATTCAGTACTTC.

Concerning this clone: This same CDR3 is encoded by further DNA sequences in the sample. This sequence joins TRBV6-5 and TRBJ2-7; D is unclear. In germline, CDR1 is MNHEY, CDR2 SVGAGI. The CDR3 is 11 amino acids. V dropped 6 bases and J dropped 3 bases, with 6 bases sitting between them. DNA of the CDR3: TGTGCCAGCAGCTCCAACTACGAGCAGTACTTC. It translates to CASSSNYEQYF.

This clone was seen only a few times. Distinct nucleotide sequences in the sample also encode this CDR3. The chain employs TRBV5-1 and TRBJ1-1, with 7 bases lining up with TRBD1. Germline V gene data show CDR1 as SGHRS and CDR2 as YFSETQ. V lost 3 bases, J lost 1 base, and 3 bases stayed unmatched. This CDR3 has 14 amino acids. Here the CDR3 reads CASSSGQTNTEAFF. CDR3 sequence (DNA): TGCGCCAGCAGCTCGGGACAGACGAACACTGAAGCTTTCTTT.

The chain combines TRBV15 with TRBJ2-2, with D perhaps matching TRBD2 (6 bases). V shed 3 bases and J shed 0 bases, with 8 bases lying between them. This CDR3 is 15 amino acids long. CDR1 is LNHNV, CDR2 YYDKDF, per germline (reference sequence). The CDR3 DNA reads TGTGCCACCAGCAGGGGGGGAGCGAACACCGGGGAGCTGTTTTTT. Protein sequence: CATSRGGANTGELFF.

The gene calls are TRBV2 and TRBJ1-5, with a tentative D call TRBD1 (5 bases). Per the germline V gene, CDR1 is SNHLY and CDR2 is FYNNEI. The germline V and J ends were trimmed by 2 bases and 0 bases, with 11 bases remaining between them. The CDR3 spans 16 residues. CDR3 bases: TGTGCCAGCAGTGAAACAGGTTCCTTTAGCAATCAGCCCCAGCATTTT. It codes for CASSETGSFSNQPQHF.

The genes are TRBV5-1 and TRBJ1-3, with D maybe TRBD1 (6 bases). Germline-derived CDR1 and CDR2 are SGHRS and YFSETQ. CDR3 length: 18 amino acids. Trimming pared 0 bases from V and 3 bases from J, leaving 19 bases between. This CDR3 is CASSLGPGQLAIGNTIYF. DNA of the CDR3: TGCGCCAGCAGCTTGGGCCCGGGACAACTAGCAATTGGAAACACCATATATTTT.

V usage is TRBV7-3 and J usage is TRBJ2-1, with a weak D call TRBD1 (5 bases). Per the germline V gene, CDR1 is SGHTA and CDR2 is FQGTGA. The CDR3 is made up of 14 amino acids. Trimming removed 1 base from V and 6 bases from J, with 10 bases in between. CDR3 bases: TGTGCCAGCAGCTTAAGTCCAGGGTCCAATGAGCAGTTCTTC. Protein sequence: CASSLSPGSNEQFF. The variable domain in full, with the rest retrieved from reference TRBV7-3 and TRBJ2-1, is GAGVSQTPSNKVTEKGKYVELRCDPISGHTALYWYRQSLGQGPEFLIYFQGTGAADDSGLPNDRFFAVRPEGSVSTLKIQRTERGDSAVYLCASSLSPGSNEQFFGPGTRLTVL.

This sequence joins TRBV28 and TRBJ2-7; 7 bases are a match to TRBD2. In germline, CDR1 is MDHEN, CDR2 SYDVKM. CDR3 length: 15 residues. V was pared by 7 bases and J by 5 bases, with 14 bases of the junction left unmatched. As DNA, the CDR3 is TGTGCCAGCACCGACCTGTATGGGAGGGAGGACGAGCAGTACTTC. Translating gives CASTDLYGREDEQYF.

V is TRBV5-6 and J is TRBJ2-1; TRBD2 matches 11 bases. Per the germline V gene, CDR1 is SGHDT and CDR2 is YYEEEE. The CDR3 covers 16 residues. J was trimmed by 7 bases and V by 0 bases; bases with no gene match: 6. The CDR3 bases are TGTGCCAGCAGCTTGGCTCTAGCGGGAGGTGATAATGAGCAGTTCTTC. Translation gives CASSLALAGGDNEQFF.

This chain links TRBV4-1 with TRBJ2-1, with D perhaps TRBD1 (5 bases). Germline lookup yields CDR1 MGHRA and CDR2 YSYEKL. The V and J ends lost 5 bases and 2 bases respectively, with 16 bases between them. CDR3 size: 16 residues. The CDR3 region is CASSTRTTVTYNEQFF. In DNA, the CDR3 is TGCGCCAGCAGCACCCGGACAACCGTCACCTACAATGAGCAGTTCTTC.

The chain joins TRBV7-2 to TRBJ2-7; 8 bases align to TRBD1. The germline CDR1 and CDR2 sequences are SGHTA and FQGNSA. V dropped 5 bases and J dropped 7; count of bases not matched to a gene: 13. The CDR3 sequence is 15 residues long. CDR3: CASSPPRGLAGEQYF. The DNA of the CDR3 is TGTGCCAGCAGCCCCCCCAGGGGGCTGGCGGGGGAGCAGTACTTC.

The chain has TRBV2 and TRBJ1-2; no clear D. Germline V gene data show CDR1 as SNHLY and CDR2 as FYNNEI. V lost 8 bases and J 7 bases, leaving 8 bases between the germline ends. The CDR3 is 10 amino acids. The chain's CDR3 is CASLTGGYTF. CDR3 bases: TGTGCCAGCTTGACGGGTGGCTACACCTTC.

This chain links TRBV5-4 with TRBJ1-4; D perhaps matches TRBD1 (5 bases). Germline values: CDR1 SGHNT, CDR2 YYREEE (reference sequence). The CDR3 sequence is 15 residues long. V lost 2 bases and J 5 bases, leaving 13 bases between the germline ends. This chain's CDR3 is CASSFRRGPNEKLFF. The CDR3 DNA is TGTGCCAGCAGCTTCCGAAGGGGCCCAAATGAAAAACTGTTTTTT.

This chain connects TRBV10-3 to TRBJ1-3; D perhaps matches TRBD1 (6 bases). CDR1 is ENHRY and CDR2 is SYGVKD in the germline V gene. Trimming shortened V by 4 bases and J by 2 bases, and 15 bases separated the two germline ends. The CDR3 length is 16 residues. The DNA of the CDR3 is TGTGCCATCAGTGCCCCGGTAGGGGGGGCTGGAAACACCATATATTTT. Its protein product is CAISAPVGGAGNTIYF.

This clone came up once. The sample has other DNA sequences that encode this CDR3 too. V usage is TRBV28 and J usage is TRBJ2-7, with D maybe TRBD2 (5 bases). The CDR3 length is 14 residues. Germline V gives CDR1 MDHEN, CDR2 SYDVKM. The V end lost 2 bases, the J end lost 2 bases, and 10 bases lay between the germline ends. CDR3: CASSLPGGTYEQYF. The CDR3 nucleotides read TGTGCCAGCAGTTTACCCGGAGGAACCTACGAGCAGTACTTC.

CDR3: CASSPDRVGTQYF. For the CDR3, the DNA is TGTGCCAGCTCACCCGACAGGGTGGGGACCCAGTACTTC. V gene TRBV18 combines with J gene TRBJ2-5; 7 nucleotides line up with TRBD1. Germline V gene sequence: CDR1 KGHSH, CDR2 LQKENI. This CDR3 has 13 residues. After removal of 3 bases from V and 7 bases from J, the junction contained 5 bases not matched to a gene.

The table lists this clone with a few counts. V and J are TRBV4-1 and TRBJ1-2; D unclear. Trimming cost V 8 bases and J 5 bases, with 12 bases left between them. The CDR3 loop spans 12 amino acids. CDR1 and CDR2 (germline): MGHRA, YSYEKL. CDR3 sequence reads: CASGRIGYGYTF. The CDR3 DNA reads as TGCGCCAGCGGCCGAATAGGTTATGGCTACACCTTC.

CDR3 in amino acids: CASSRSRGYQETQYF. The CDR3 DNA sequence: TGTGCCAGCAGCCGCTCCCGGGGGTACCAAGAGACCCAGTACTTC. This sequence joins TRBV7-9 and TRBJ2-5, with a tentative D call TRBD2 (6 bases). Trimming removed 5 bases at V and 0 bases at J, with 13 bases between. The CDR3 covers 15 residues. CDR1 SEHNR and CDR2 FQNEAQ come from the germline V gene (reference sequence).

The chain employs TRBV6-1 and TRBJ1-4; D possibly corresponds to TRBD1 (6 bases). The ends were cut back, 4 bases at V and 7 bases at J, with 13 bases in the middle. Germline V gene data show CDR1 as MNHNS and CDR2 as SASEGT. CDR3 size: 14 residues. CDR3: CASSGAGGSEKLFF. The CDR3, as DNA: TGTGCCAGCAGTGGGGCGGGGGGCTCTGAAAAACTGTTTTTT.

This sequence joins TRBV18 and TRBJ2-7; 10 bases are a match to TRBD1. The V segment lost 3 bases and the J segment 5 bases; nucleotides outside the gene matches: 10. In germline, CDR1 is KGHSH, CDR2 LQKENI. CDR3 length: 16 residues. Here the CDR3 reads CASSPLSGTGAHEQYF. Written as DNA, the CDR3 is TGTGCCAGCTCACCGTTATCCGGGACAGGGGCCCACGAGCAGTACTTC.

As DNA, the CDR3 is TGTGCCAGCAGTTTGTTCCGTCTCTATGATAGGACCGGGGAGCTGTTTTTT. It encodes CASSLFRLYDRTGELFF. This chain connects TRBV28 to TRBJ2-2; no clear D gene. V dropped 3 bases and J dropped 5 bases, with 19 bases sitting between them. There are 17 residues in the CDR3. Germline V gene sequence: CDR1 MDHEN, CDR2 SYDVKM. Together with reference TRBV28 and TRBJ2-2, the CDR3 gives the full variable domain: DVKVTQSSRYLVKRTGEKVFLECVQDMDHENMFWYRQDPGLGLRLIYFSYDVKMKEKGDIPEGYSVSREKKERFSLILESASTNQTSMYLCASSLFRLYDRTGELFFGEGSRLTVL.

The chain uses TRBV2 and TRBJ1-3; no reliable D call. The CDR3 covers 14 residues. The V and J ends lost 4 bases and 0 bases respectively, with 7 bases between them. The germline V gene encodes CDR1 SNHLY and CDR2 FYNNEI. CDR3 nucleotides: TGTGCCAGCAGTGCAGGCCTCTCTGGAAACACCATATATTTT. It is translated as CASSAGLSGNTIYF.